Below are 17 T cell receptor beta chains sequenced from a single sample in a study of PD-1 blockade in classical Hodgkin lymphoma. Some clones are missing from TCRdb's copy, which holds only in-frame ones; the method was immunoSEQ multiplex PCR. Among about 18,000 clones listed, 65% to 90% were seen once. All patients relapsed after autologous stem cell transplantation, and brentuximab vedotin exposure varied. The material sequenced was peripheral blood mononuclear cells (PBMCs), taken at baseline. These receptors were collected from a human donor with classical Hodgkin lymphoma.

V is TRBV25-1 and J is TRBJ1-4; 7 nucleotides match TRBD1. From germline, CDR1 is MGHDK and CDR2 SYGVNS. The CDR3 spans 15 residues. V dropped 3 bases and J dropped 8; count of bases not matched to a gene: 9. CDR3: CASSDWQGGLEKLFF. The CDR3 DNA is TGTGCCAGCAGTGACTGGCAGGGGGGGCTCGAAAAACTGTTTTTT.

The chain joins TRBV9 to TRBJ2-3, with D unresolved. Germline CDR1 SGDLS, CDR2 YYNGEE. The CDR3 is 16 residues long. Trimming took 0 bases from V and 0 from J, leaving 11 bases between them. Written as DNA, the CDR3 is TGTGCCAGCAGCGTAGCGCGGAGTACTAGCACAGATACGCAGTATTTT. Protein: CASSVARSTSTDTQYF.

The J gene is TRBJ2-3, the V gene TRBV18; D gene ambiguous. V lost 4 bases and J 4 bases, leaving 9 bases between the germline ends. The V gene's germline CDR1 is KGHSH and CDR2 LQKENI. The CDR3 extends over 13 amino acids. The CDR3 nucleotides read TGTGCCAGCTCACAGGGTAGCCCAGATACGCAGTATTTT. This gives the protein CASSQGSPDTQYF.

The CDR3 protein is CASSEGPLWDMNTGELFF. Written as DNA, the CDR3 is TGTGCCAGCAGTGAGGGGCCTTTATGGGACATGAACACCGGGGAGCTGTTTTTT. This chain joins TRBV6-1 and TRBJ2-2; possibly TRBD1 for D (6 bases). V shed 3 bases and J shed 1 base, with 18 bases lying between them. The germline V gene has CDR1 MNHNS and CDR2 SASEGT. This CDR3 contains 18 residues.

The chain employs TRBV6-1 and TRBJ1-2; D remains ambiguous. Germline V gene lookup returns CDR1 MNHNS and CDR2 SASEGT. This CDR3 region has 15 residues. Trimming shortened V by 4 bases and J by 0 bases, and 12 bases separated the two germline ends. CDR3 DNA sequence: TGTGCCAGCAGTGGAGGGATTGGGTCTAACTATGGCTACACCTTC. Protein sequence: CASSGGIGSNYGYTF.

This clone has only one observation. V is TRBV19 and J is TRBJ1-1, with 7 bases aligning to TRBD1. The J segment lost 0 bases and the V segment lost 3 bases, leaving 1 base of the junction unmatched. Germline CDR1 and CDR2: LNHDA and SQIVND (reference sequence). This CDR3 comprises 14 residues. CDR3 residues: CASSIDRVNTEAFF. DNA for the CDR3: TGTGCCAGTAGTATTGACAGGGTGAACACTGAAGCTTTCTTT.

The V call is TRBV9, the J call TRBJ1-2; the match to TRBD1 covers 9 bases. Germline CDR1 is SGDLS and CDR2 is YYNGEE. The CDR3 is made up of 15 amino acids. V lost 3 bases to trimming and J lost 1 base; unmatched junction nucleotides: 4. The CDR3 DNA sequence: TGTGCCAGCAGCGCCCGGGACAGGGATAACTATGGCTACACCTTC. Translating it yields CASSARDRDNYGYTF.

This clone has just one count. The chain combines TRBV19 with TRBJ2-7; 9 nucleotides agree with TRBD1. Looked up from germline, CDR1 is LNHDA and CDR2 is SQIVND (reference sequence). The CDR3 loop spans 13 amino acids. Trimming took 6 bases from V and 5 from J; bases not matched to a gene: 5. The CDR3 region has the DNA TGTGCCAGTAGCCGGACAGGGGACGACGAGCAGTACTTC. Translated: CASSRTGDDEQYF.

This clone has just a few counts. The gene calls are TRBV5-1 and TRBJ2-5, with 9 bases aligning to TRBD2. The germline V gene has CDR1 SGHRS and CDR2 YFSETQ. V gave up 4 bases and J gave up 4 bases; unmatched junction bases: 5. The CDR3 has 14 residues. Here the CDR3 reads CASSGGGRAETQYF. CDR3 nucleotides: TGCGCCAGCAGCGGGGGCGGGAGGGCAGAGACCCAGTACTTC.

The J gene is TRBJ1-1, the V gene TRBV11-3; D is perhaps TRBD1 (6 bases). Germline loops: CDR1 SGHNT, CDR2 YENEEA. This CDR3 has 14 residues. V dropped 4 bases and J dropped 5 bases, with 14 bases sitting between them. The CDR3 bases are TGTGCCAGCAGCTCCCACAGGGTTTGGACTGAAGCTTTCTTT. The encoded protein is CASSSHRVWTEAFF. The full variable domain, rest sourced from reference TRBV11-3 and TRBJ1-1, is EAGVVQSPRYKIIEKKQPVAFWCNPISGHNTLYWYLQNLGQGPELLIRYENEEAVDDSQLPKDRFSAERLKGVDSTLKIQPAELGDSAVYLCASSSHRVWTEAFFGQGTRLTVV.

The chain couples TRBV5-1 to TRBJ2-1; D is ambiguous. The V gene's germline CDR1 is SGHRS and CDR2 YFSETQ. Trimming took off 1 base at V and 2 bases at J, with 16 bases between the two ends. The CDR3 is made up of 17 amino acids. CDR3 residues: CASSLSLADFTYNEQFF. The CDR3 region has the DNA TGCGCCAGCAGCTTGAGCTTGGCAGATTTTACCTACAATGAGCAGTTCTTC.

Remarks on this clone: Germline is not matched at one junction end, which may reflect a read error. Additional DNA sequences in this sample encode the identical CDR3. The chain joins TRBV30 to TRBJ1-1; D remains ambiguous. The CDR3 sequence is 13 residues long. Germline CDR1 GTSNPN, CDR2 SVGIG (reference sequence). The CDR3 sequence: CAWSFQLQPEAFF. CDR3 in DNA: TGCGCCTGGAGTTTTCAACTCCAACCTGAAGCTTTCTTT.

This clone was detected a few times. J is TRBJ2-2 and V is TRBV30, with 7 bases aligning to TRBD1. The V segment lost 3 bases and the J segment 9 bases; nucleotides outside the gene matches: 4. The CDR3 extends over 12 amino acids. The germline V gene has CDR1 GTSNPN and CDR2 SVGIG (reference sequence). CDR3 DNA: TGTGCCTGGAGCACGACAGGGAGGGAGCTGTTTTTT. It codes for CAWSTTGRELFF.

A few counts support this clone. The J gene is TRBJ1-5, the V gene TRBV7-9, with D perhaps matching TRBD1 (5 bases). Germline V gene data show CDR1 as SEHNR and CDR2 as FQNEAQ (reference sequence). V was shortened by 3 bases and J by 2 bases, with 14 bases between the two germline ends. The CDR3 spans 16 residues. The CDR3 bases are TGTGCCAGCAGCTTCTCCGGGACGCTAGGCAATCAGCCCCAGCATTTT. Protein product: CASSFSGTLGNQPQHF.

This rearrangement joins TRBV2 to TRBJ1-5; 9 bases align to TRBD1. CDR3 size: 19 residues. Germline CDR1 is SNHLY and CDR2 is FYNNEI. The junction had 16 bases not matched to a gene; V was cut back by 4 bases and J by 3 bases. CDR3 loop: CASSGTYVGDREPNQPQHF. DNA of the CDR3: TGTGCCAGCAGTGGGACCTACGTCGGGGACAGGGAACCCAATCAGCCCCAGCATTTT.

Concerning this clone: One junction end disagrees with the germline gene, perhaps due to a read error. The chain joins TRBV19 to TRBJ2-2, with 8 bases that match TRBD1. In germline, CDR1 is LNHDA, CDR2 SQIVND (reference sequence). CDR3 size: 15 residues. The CDR3, as DNA: TGTGCCAGTAGTATATTGGGACAGGTCACCGAGGAGCTGTTTTTT. Protein: CASSILGQVTEELFF.

J is TRBJ2-3 and V is TRBV30; a possible D gene is TRBD1 (6 bases). The length of the CDR3 is 11 residues. Trimming took 8 bases from V and 8 from J, leaving 14 bases between them. Germline V gene data show CDR1 as GTSNPN and CDR2 as SVGIG (reference sequence). The CDR3 sequence: CAALQGATQYF. CDR3 sequence (DNA): TGTGCCGCCCTACAGGGAGCTACGCAGTATTTT. The complete variable domain, with remaining parts taken from reference TRBV30 and TRBJ2-3, reads SQTIHQWPATLVQPVGSPLSLECTVEGTSNPNLYWYRQAAGRGLQLLFYSVGIGQISSEVPQNLSASRPQDRQFILSSKKLLLSDSGFYLCAALQGATQYFGPGTRLTVL.